This T cell receptor beta chain was identified during a study of radiation and T cells in renal cell carcinoma. The trim removed 8 bases at V and 4 bases at J, leaving 13 bases unmatched. The germline V gene has CDR1 ENHRY and CDR2 SYGVKD. The CDR3 is 16 amino acids. General study results and limits: In blood, top tumor clones expanded by 2 weeks, shrinking by 4.

The assay was immunoSEQ multiplex PCR, and TCRdb's table has in-frame clones only and misses some. The sample consists of some 97,000 clones, roughly 82% of them appearing once. This clone showed up just once. Its antigen is still unknown. Time point: blood 4 weeks post-SBRT, at nephrectomy. The treatment: 15 Gy SBRT to primary tumor, nephrectomy 4 weeks later. This specimen was blood, taken from a patient whose treatment included radiotherapy and nephrectomy. This rearrangement joins TRBV10-3 to TRBJ2-1; 8 bases line up with TRBD1. This clonotype originated in a man aged 55 to 70 with renal cell carcinoma. The CDR3 nucleotides read TGTGCCATCTCTTTCAATGCAGGGGGCGCGTACAATGAGCAGTTCTTC. As protein: CAISFNAGGAYNEQFF.